Shown below are 29 T cell receptor beta chains from a single sample sequenced in a study of Ad26.COV2.S vaccination and SARS-CoV-2 variants (dated by TCRdb to the early 2020s). Read against the paper, the sample's treatment or condition label means: about 20 received Ad26.COV2.S at low or high dose, single or two shots; about 5 received placebo; per-sample allocation not given. For vaccine and placebo recipients, the sequenced repertoires came from samples collected on day 63 after the first injection. Library method: the immunoSEQ multiplex PCR assay. TCRdb provides this immuneACCESS table in a form limited to in-frame rearrangements. Some clones are lacking; in checked studies, under half of them reflect an unresolved V gene, and why the rest are absent is not known. The sample table contains 400,000 to 450,000 clones; only one count was recorded for 90% of them. The ten largest clones take up 12% of the sample.

The sequences come from peripheral blood, collected in a trial of Ad26.COV2.S vaccine versus placebo. These receptors came from a person between 18 and 65 years old who received the Ad26.COV2.S COVID-19 vaccine or a placebo.

In the case of this clone: The same CDR3 can be traced to other DNA sequences in this sample. The chain links TRBV5-4 to TRBJ2-1; 7 bases fit TRBD1. V lost 0 bases to trimming and J lost 6 bases; unmatched junction nucleotides: 0. The V gene's germline CDR1 is SGHNT and CDR2 YYREEE (reference sequence). This CDR3 region has 13 residues. CDR3 region: CASSLDRGNEQFF. The DNA for the CDR3 is TGTGCCAGCAGCTTGGACAGGGGCAATGAGCAGTTCTTC.

The chain employs TRBV7-6 and TRBJ2-5; tentatively, D is TRBD2 (6 bases). V was pared by 2 bases and J by 2 bases, with 12 bases between. The length of the CDR3 is 15 residues. Germline V gene lookup returns CDR1 SGHVS and CDR2 FNYEAQ. CDR3 residues: CASSLFSGGQETQYF. Written as DNA, the CDR3 is TGTGCCAGCAGCTTATTTAGCGGAGGGCAAGAGACCCAGTACTTC.

The chain joins TRBV25-1 to TRBJ2-7, with 9 bases aligning to TRBD2. In germline, CDR1 is MGHDK, CDR2 SYGVNS. J lost 0 bases, V lost 5 bases, and 8 bases had no gene match. This CDR3 is 16 amino acids long. Here the CDR3 DNA reads TGTGCCAGCAGTACACATCTAGCGGGGAGCTCCTACGAGCAGTACTTC. Amino acids: CASSTHLAGSSYEQYF.

The chain recombines TRBV10-3 with TRBJ1-2; TRBD1 matches at 7 bases. The V gene's germline CDR1 is ENHRY and CDR2 SYGVKD. After removal of 5 bases from V and 4 bases from J, the junction contained 7 bases not matched to a gene. This CDR3 has 14 amino acids. The CDR3: CAISRWDRSYGYTF. The CDR3 nucleotides read TGTGCCATCAGTAGGTGGGACAGATCCTATGGCTACACCTTC.

The V and J genes are TRBV7-9 and TRBJ2-1, with 12 bases aligning to TRBD2. Trimming cost V 5 bases and J 5 bases; bases outside gene matches: 4. Germline CDR1 SEHNR, CDR2 FQNEAQ (reference sequence). This CDR3 is 15 amino acids long. Here the CDR3 DNA reads TGTGCCAGCAGCCGACTAGCGGGGGTCCACAATGAGCAGTTCTTC. Amino acid sequence: CASSRLAGVHNEQFF.

J is TRBJ2-5 and V is TRBV5-5, with 14 positions matching TRBD2. The CDR3 runs to 19 residues. CDR1 is SGHKS, CDR2 YYEKEE, per germline (reference sequence). With 4 bases clipped from V and 5 bases from J, the junction kept 16 bases outside the gene matches. The CDR3 nucleotides are TGTGCCAGCAGCCCCGCTTTATTCGTCGGACTAGCGGGAGGTGAGACCCAGTACTTC. Its translation is CASSPALFVGLAGGETQYF.

The J gene is TRBJ2-1, the V gene TRBV9; a weak D match, TRBD2 (5 bases). This CDR3 contains 15 residues. Germline V gene data show CDR1 as SGDLS and CDR2 as YYNGEE. The ends were cut back, 0 bases at V and 9 bases at J, with 16 bases in the middle. CDR3 amino acids: CASSVGGVSRIEQFF. The CDR3 DNA is TGTGCCAGCAGCGTAGGGGGAGTTTCTAGAATTGAGCAGTTCTTC.

The chain employs TRBV2 and TRBJ1-5; TRBD1 might be the D (5 bases). Between the trimmed V and J ends, which lost 7 bases and 7 bases, there was a span of 11 bases. The germline V gene encodes CDR1 SNHLY and CDR2 FYNNEI. The CDR3 extends over 12 amino acids. CDR3 DNA sequence: TGTGCCAGCACACTCGGGGGGCAGCCCCAGCATTTT. Amino acid sequence: CASTLGGQPQHF.

J is TRBJ1-2 and V is TRBV5-6, with unresolved D. The CDR3 runs 15 residues. The ends were cut back, 2 bases at V and 4 bases at J, with 15 bases in the middle. Germline V gives CDR1 SGHDT, CDR2 YYEEEE. The CDR3 here is CASSFMTSTSYGYTF. CDR3 DNA sequence: TGTGCCAGCAGCTTTATGACAAGCACGAGCTATGGCTACACCTTC.

This clone was recorded once. The chain uses TRBV11-2 and TRBJ2-5; 8 bases line up with TRBD2. There are 15 residues in the CDR3. Unmatched junction bases numbered 9, after V lost 4 bases and J lost 5 bases. The germline V gene encodes CDR1 SGHAT and CDR2 FQNNGV. The CDR3 bases are TGTGCCAGCAGCTCCGGGACTAGGCCGAGGGAGACCCAGTACTTC. Amino acid sequence: CASSSGTRPRETQYF. The whole variable domain, filled in from reference TRBV11-2 and TRBJ2-5, reads EAGVAQSPRYKIIEKRQSVAFWCNPISGHATLYWYQQILGQGPKLLIQFQNNGVVDDSQLPKDRFSAERLKGVDSTLKIQPAKLEDSAVYLCASSSGTRPRETQYFGPGTRLLVL.

This clone showed up just once. CDR3 in amino acids: CASSVSEGILQEKLFF. CDR3 coding DNA: TGTGCCAGCAGCGTATCCGAGGGGATCTTACAAGAAAAACTGTTTTTT. The chain couples TRBV9 to TRBJ1-4; tentative D call: TRBD1 (5 bases). Germline V gene lookup returns CDR1 SGDLS and CDR2 YYNGEE. V gave up 1 base and J gave up 8 bases, with 18 bases separating them. CDR3 size: 16 residues. Full variable domain (remainder filled in from reference TRBV9 and TRBJ1-4): DSGVTQTPKHLITATGQRVTLRCSPRSGDLSVYWYQQSLDQGLQFLIQYYNGEERAKGNILERFSAQQFPDLHSELNLSSLELGDSALYFCASSVSEGILQEKLFFGSGTQLSVL.

This chain's CDR3 is CASTLGGLGNSPLHF. CDR3 DNA sequence: TGTGCCAGCACCCTAGGGGGGTTGGGTAATTCACCCCTCCACTTT. The V gene is TRBV3-1 (or the pseudogene TRBV3-2), the J gene TRBJ1-6; possible D gene TRBD1, 6 bases. The germline gives CDR1 LGHDT, CDR2 YNNKEL (reference sequence). This CDR3 spans 15 amino acids. Trimming left V 7 bases short and J 6 bases short, with 16 bases between.

The gene calls are TRBV5-5 and TRBJ2-5; D remains ambiguous. The germline V gene encodes CDR1 SGHKS and CDR2 YYEKEE (reference sequence). The CDR3 has 14 amino acids. The V end lost 1 base, the J end lost 1 base, and 8 bases lay between the germline ends. CDR3 region: CASSLTSLQETQYF. For the CDR3, the DNA is TGTGCCAGCAGCTTGACCAGCCTCCAAGAGACCCAGTACTTC.

Notes on this clone: The identical CDR3 is also encoded by other nucleotide sequences in the sample. The V and J genes are TRBV5-1 and TRBJ2-3; D uncertain. This CDR3 comprises 13 residues. Germline CDR1 reads SGHRS; CDR2 reads YFSETQ. The V end was cut by 0 bases, the J end by 4 bases, with 6 bases between. CDR3 sequence: CASSLVVADTQYF. CDR3 DNA: TGCGCCAGCAGCTTGGTTGTCGCAGATACGCAGTATTTT.

This chain joins TRBV14 and TRBJ2-5; perhaps TRBD2 as D (5 bases). CDR3 size: 15 residues. The germline V and J ends were trimmed by 5 bases and 4 bases, with 17 bases remaining between them. The V gene's germline CDR1 is SGHDN and CDR2 FVKESK. In nucleotides, the CDR3 is TGTGCCAGCAGCGAGCAAGCTAGCTATGCAGAGACCCAGTACTTC. This translates into CASSEQASYAETQYF.

The chain uses TRBV27 and TRBJ2-5; TRBD2 matches 8 bases. This CDR3 is built from 16 residues. Trimming at V came to 5 bases and at J to 5 bases, leaving 13 bases not matched to a gene. Germline assignment: CDR1 MNHEY and CDR2 SMNVEV (reference sequence). In nucleotides, the CDR3 is TGTGCCAGCAGTCCAAGGAGCGGGAGCGGATGGGAGACCCAGTACTTC. This codes for CASSPRSGSGWETQYF.

The chain is built from TRBV6-6 and TRBJ2-7; the D gene could be TRBD1 or TRBD2 (5 bases each). There are 16 residues in the CDR3. Germline V gene lookup returns CDR1 MNHNY and CDR2 SVGAGI (reference sequence). Deletions cut 2 bases from V and 4 bases from J, with 18 bases between. The CDR3 DNA is TGTGCCAGCAGTTACGGTAGGGACCCCGGACTGTACGAGCAGTACTTC. Translated: CASSYGRDPGLYEQYF.

The J gene is TRBJ2-6, the V gene TRBV5-1; D remains ambiguous. Trimming cost V 0 bases and J 0 bases, with 7 bases left between them. Germline V gives CDR1 SGHRS, CDR2 YFSETQ. The CDR3 has 16 residues. CDR3 in amino acids: CASSLAPGSGANVLTF. The DNA of the CDR3 is TGCGCCAGCAGCTTGGCCCCTGGCTCTGGGGCCAACGTCCTGACTTTC.

The DNA of the CDR3 is TGTGCCAGCAGCGTAGGGAGTCAGAATTACGAGCAGTACTTC. This sequence encodes CASSVGSQNYEQYF. V and J are TRBV9 and TRBJ2-7; no clear D gene. The CDR3 consists of 14 residues. Trimming cost V 0 bases and J 4 bases, with 11 bases left between them. Germline loops: CDR1 SGDLS, CDR2 YYNGEE.

About this clone itself: Other DNA sequences of this sample code for an identical CDR3. V is TRBV29-1 and J is TRBJ2-5, with a possible D match to TRBD1 (6 bases). The V end lost 1 base, the J end lost 4 bases, and 7 bases lay between the germline ends. The CDR3 runs to 12 residues. Germline CDR1 and CDR2: SQVTM and ANQGSEA. CDR3 DNA sequence: TGCAGCGTTGAAGGAGGGGGAGAGACCCAGTACTTC. Its translation: CSVEGGGETQYF.

V and J are TRBV27 and TRBJ2-1; 12 bases align to TRBD2. V shed 3 bases, J shed 3 bases, and the junction held 15 bases outside the gene matches. Germline values: CDR1 MNHEY, CDR2 SMNVEV (reference sequence). The length of the CDR3 is 20 residues. The CDR3 DNA follows: TGTGCCAGCAGTTTTGCCGCTAGCGGGAGGGCCTGGGTGAGCTACAATGAGCAGTTCTTC. Translation: CASSFAASGRAWVSYNEQFF.

The chain has TRBV11-3 and TRBJ2-7, with 7 bases lining up with TRBD1. The CDR3 is 12 amino acids. With V trimmed by 5 bases and J by 7 bases, 5 bases remained unmatched. Germline V gene lookup returns CDR1 SGHNT and CDR2 YENEEA. DNA for the CDR3: TGTGCCAGCAGCGACAGGGTGGGGGAGCAGTACTTC. Residues: CASSDRVGEQYF.

V gene TRBV29-1 combines with J gene TRBJ2-5, with D possibly TRBD1 on 6 matching bases. The CDR3 covers 12 residues. CDR1 and CDR2 (germline): SQVTM, ANQGSEA. Trimming cost V 5 bases and J 0 bases, with 7 bases left between them. Written as DNA, the CDR3 is TGCAGCGTTCGGGACAACCAAGAGACCCAGTACTTC. Translation: CSVRDNQETQYF. Full variable domain (rest looked up from reference TRBV29-1 and TRBJ2-5): SAVISQKPSRDICQRGTSLTIQCQVDSQVTMMFWYRQQPGQSLTLIATANQGSEATYESGFVIDKFPISRPNLTFSTLTVSNMSPEDSSIYLCSVRDNQETQYFGPGTRLLVL.

The chain is built from TRBV5-1 and TRBJ2-6; D call uncertain. The CDR3 loop spans 16 amino acids. CDR1 and CDR2 (germline): SGHRS, YFSETQ. V was pared by 4 bases and J by 2 bases, with 13 bases between. The CDR3 nucleotides are TGCGCCAGCAGCCACGGTGCAGGTACTGGGGCCAACGTCCTGACTTTC. It codes for CASSHGAGTGANVLTF.

V gene TRBV3-1 (or the pseudogene TRBV3-2) combines with J gene TRBJ2-2; D is undetermined. The germline gives CDR1 LGHDT, CDR2 YNNKEL (reference sequence). Trimming left V 0 bases short and J 4 bases short, with 15 bases between. The length of the CDR3 is 17 residues. The chain's CDR3 is CASSQERAGKSTGELFF. The CDR3 coding sequence is TGTGCCAGCAGCCAAGAACGGGCCGGCAAATCCACCGGGGAGCTGTTTTTT.

The gene calls are TRBV11-3 and TRBJ2-1; D gene ambiguous. V lost 4 bases to trimming and J lost 9 bases, with 16 bases between them. This CDR3 is built from 14 residues. Germline V gene lookup returns CDR1 SGHNT and CDR2 YENEEA. CDR3 DNA: TGTGCCAGCAGCTCCCTCGGCGGTCCGGGTGAGCAGTTCTTC. It encodes CASSSLGGPGEQFF. Supplemented by reference TRBV11-3 and TRBJ2-1, the full variable domain reads EAGVVQSPRYKIIEKKQPVAFWCNPISGHNTLYWYLQNLGQGPELLIRYENEEAVDDSQLPKDRFSAERLKGVDSTLKIQPAELGDSAVYLCASSSLGGPGEQFFGPGTRLTVL.

This clone was observed a few times. The same CDR3 is also encoded by other DNA sequences in this sample. V and J are TRBV7-9 and TRBJ1-6; D is ambiguous. Germline values: CDR1 SEHNR, CDR2 FQNEAQ (reference sequence). Trimming removed 0 bases at V and 7 bases at J, with 7 bases between. The length of the CDR3 is 14 residues. CDR3 in DNA: TGTGCCAGCAGCTTAGCTTACTCGAATTCACCCCTCCACTTT. Translation: CASSLAYSNSPLHF.

The gene calls are TRBV28 and TRBJ2-4; the D call may be TRBD1 or TRBD2 (5 bases each). The CDR3 is 14 amino acids. The germline CDR1 and CDR2 sequences are MDHEN and SYDVKM. Trimming removed 6 bases at V and 0 bases at J, with 9 bases between. CDR3: CASRGTVAKNIQYF. The DNA for the CDR3 is TGTGCCAGCAGGGGGACCGTAGCCAAAAACATTCAGTACTTC.

This clone occurred once. The gene calls are TRBV11-2 and TRBJ2-7; 11 nucleotides match TRBD2. Germline values: CDR1 SGHAT, CDR2 FQNNGV. This CDR3 is 15 amino acids long. The ends lost 5 bases at V and 0 bases at J; junction bases unmatched: 3. The CDR3 nucleotides are TGTGCCAGCAGCCAACTAGCGGGAGTCTCCTACGAGCAGTACTTC. It specifies CASSQLAGVSYEQYF.